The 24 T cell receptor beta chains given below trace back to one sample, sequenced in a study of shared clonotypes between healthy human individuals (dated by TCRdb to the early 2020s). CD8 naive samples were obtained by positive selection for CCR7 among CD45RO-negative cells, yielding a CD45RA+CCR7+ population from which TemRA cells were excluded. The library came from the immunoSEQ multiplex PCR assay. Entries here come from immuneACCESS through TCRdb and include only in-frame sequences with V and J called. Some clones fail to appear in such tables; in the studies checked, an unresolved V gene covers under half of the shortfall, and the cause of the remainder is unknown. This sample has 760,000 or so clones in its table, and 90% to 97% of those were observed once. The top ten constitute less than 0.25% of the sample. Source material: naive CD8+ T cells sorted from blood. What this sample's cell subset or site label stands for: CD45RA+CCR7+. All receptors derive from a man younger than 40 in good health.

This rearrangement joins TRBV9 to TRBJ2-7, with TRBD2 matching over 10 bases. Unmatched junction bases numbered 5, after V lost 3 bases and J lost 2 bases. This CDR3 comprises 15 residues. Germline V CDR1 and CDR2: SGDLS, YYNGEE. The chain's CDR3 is CASSASGGATYEQYF. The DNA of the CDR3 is TGTGCCAGCAGCGCGAGCGGGGGGGCTACCTACGAGCAGTACTTC.

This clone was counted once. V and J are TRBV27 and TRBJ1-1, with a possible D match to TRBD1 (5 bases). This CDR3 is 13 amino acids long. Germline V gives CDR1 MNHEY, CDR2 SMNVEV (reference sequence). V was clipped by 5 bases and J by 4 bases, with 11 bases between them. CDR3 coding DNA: TGTGCCAGCAGTCCCGGGACTAGCACTGAAGCTTTCTTT. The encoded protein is CASSPGTSTEAFF.

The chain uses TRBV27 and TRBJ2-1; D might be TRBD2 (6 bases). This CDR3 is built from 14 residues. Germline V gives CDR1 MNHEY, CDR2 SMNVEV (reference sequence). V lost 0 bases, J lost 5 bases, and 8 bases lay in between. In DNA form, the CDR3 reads TGTGCCAGCAGTTTATCGCTAGCGAACAATGAGCAGTTCTTC. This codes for CASSLSLANNEQFF.

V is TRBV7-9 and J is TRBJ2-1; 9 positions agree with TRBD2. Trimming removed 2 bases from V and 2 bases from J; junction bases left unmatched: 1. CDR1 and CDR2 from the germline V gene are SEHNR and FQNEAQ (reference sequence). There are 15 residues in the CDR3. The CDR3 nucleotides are TGTGCCAGCAGCTTAAGCGGGGGGACCTACAATGAGCAGTTCTTC. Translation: CASSLSGGTYNEQFF.

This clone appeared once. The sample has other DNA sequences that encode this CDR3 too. Here the CDR3 DNA reads TGTGCCAGCAGCCTAAACTCCTACGAGCAGTACTTC. This translates into CASSLNSYEQYF. The chain has TRBV5-4 and TRBJ2-7, with D hard to call. The V gene lost 4 bases and the J gene lost 0 bases, with 5 bases spanning the gap. The germline gives CDR1 SGHNT, CDR2 YYREEE (reference sequence). CDR3 length: 12 residues.

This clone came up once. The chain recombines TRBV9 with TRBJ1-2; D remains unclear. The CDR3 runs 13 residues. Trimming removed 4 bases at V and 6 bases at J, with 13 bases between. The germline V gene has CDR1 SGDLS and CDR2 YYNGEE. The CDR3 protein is CASSSWTADGYTF. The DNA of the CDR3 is TGTGCCAGCAGCTCATGGACGGCTGATGGCTACACCTTC.

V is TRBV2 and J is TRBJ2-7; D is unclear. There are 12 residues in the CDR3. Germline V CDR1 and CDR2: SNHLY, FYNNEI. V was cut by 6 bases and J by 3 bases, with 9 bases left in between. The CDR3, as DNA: TGTGCCAGCAGCACAGTTTACTACGAGCAGTACTTC. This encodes CASSTVYYEQYF. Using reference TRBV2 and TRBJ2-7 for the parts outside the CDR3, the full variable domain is EPEVTQTPSHQVTQMGQEVILRCVPISNHLYFYWYRQILGQKVEFLVSFYNNEISEKSEIFDDQFSVERPDGSNFTLKIRSTKLEDSAMYFCASSTVYYEQYFGPGTRLTVT.

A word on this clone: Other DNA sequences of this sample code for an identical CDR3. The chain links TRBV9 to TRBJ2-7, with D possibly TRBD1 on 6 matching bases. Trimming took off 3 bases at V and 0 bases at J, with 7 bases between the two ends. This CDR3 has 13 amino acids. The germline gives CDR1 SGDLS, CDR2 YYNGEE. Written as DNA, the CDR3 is TGTGCCAGCAGCGGGGGACACTCCTACGAGCAGTACTTC. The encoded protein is CASSGGHSYEQYF.

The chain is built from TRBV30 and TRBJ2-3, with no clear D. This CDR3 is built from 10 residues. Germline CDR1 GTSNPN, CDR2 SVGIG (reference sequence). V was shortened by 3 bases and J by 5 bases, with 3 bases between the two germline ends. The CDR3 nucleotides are TGTGCCTGGAGGGGAGATACGCAGTATTTT. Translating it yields CAWRGDTQYF.

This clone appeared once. This chain's CDR3 is CASSLGSNSYEQYF. CDR3 nucleotide sequence: TGTGCCAGCAGCTTAGGCTCTAACTCCTACGAGCAGTACTTC. J is TRBJ2-7 and V is TRBV11-3; no firm D call. Between the trimmed V and J ends, which lost 1 base and 0 bases, there was a span of 7 bases. CDR1 and CDR2 (germline): SGHNT, YENEEA. The CDR3 spans 14 residues. The whole variable domain, remainder taken from reference TRBV11-3 and TRBJ2-7, is EAGVVQSPRYKIIEKKQPVAFWCNPISGHNTLYWYLQNLGQGPELLIRYENEEAVDDSQLPKDRFSAERLKGVDSTLKIQPAELGDSAVYLCASSLGSNSYEQYFGPGTRLTVT.

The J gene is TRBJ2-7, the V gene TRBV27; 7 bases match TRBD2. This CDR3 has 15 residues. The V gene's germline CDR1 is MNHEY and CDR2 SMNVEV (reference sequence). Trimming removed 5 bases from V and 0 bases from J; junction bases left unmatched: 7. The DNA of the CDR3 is TGTGCCAGCAGTACGACTAGCCAGAGCTCCTACGAGCAGTACTTC. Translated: CASSTTSQSSYEQYF.

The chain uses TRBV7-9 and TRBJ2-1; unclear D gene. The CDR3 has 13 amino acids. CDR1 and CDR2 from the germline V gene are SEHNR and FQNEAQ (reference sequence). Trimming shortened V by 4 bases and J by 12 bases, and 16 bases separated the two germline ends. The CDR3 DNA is TGTGCCAGCAGCTCCGAAAACAATGAGCGGCAGTTCTTC. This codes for CASSSENNERQFF.

Here the CDR3 DNA reads TGTGCCAGCAGCGCGCCATTACACACAGATACGCAGTATTTT. It encodes CASSAPLHTDTQYF. The chain combines TRBV9 with TRBJ2-3; no reliable D call. The ends were cut back, 3 bases at V and 2 bases at J, with 10 bases in the middle. The CDR3 has 14 residues. Per the germline V gene, CDR1 is SGDLS and CDR2 is YYNGEE.

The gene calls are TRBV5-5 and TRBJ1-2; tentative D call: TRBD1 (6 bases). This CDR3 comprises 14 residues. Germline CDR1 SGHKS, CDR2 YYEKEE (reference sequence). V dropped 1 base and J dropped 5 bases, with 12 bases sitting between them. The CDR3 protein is CASSLNRDPYGYTF. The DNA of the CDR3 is TGTGCCAGCAGCTTGAACAGGGACCCTTATGGCTACACCTTC.

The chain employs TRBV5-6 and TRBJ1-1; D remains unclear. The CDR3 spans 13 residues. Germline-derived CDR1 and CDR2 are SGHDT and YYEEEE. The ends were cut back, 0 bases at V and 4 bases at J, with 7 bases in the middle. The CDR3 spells CASSLEGITEAFF. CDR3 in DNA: TGTGCCAGCAGCTTGGAAGGGATCACTGAAGCTTTCTTT. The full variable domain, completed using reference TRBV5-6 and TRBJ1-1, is DAGVTQSPTHLIKTRGQQVTLRCSPKSGHDTVSWYQQALGQGPQFIFQYYEEEERQRGNFPDRFSGHQFPNYSSELNVNALLLGDSALYLCASSLEGITEAFFGQGTRLTVV.

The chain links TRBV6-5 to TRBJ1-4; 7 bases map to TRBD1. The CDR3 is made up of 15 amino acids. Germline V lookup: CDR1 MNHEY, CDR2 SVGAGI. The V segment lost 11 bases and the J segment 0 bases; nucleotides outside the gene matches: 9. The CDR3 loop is CAGPQGHSTNEKLFF. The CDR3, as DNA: TGTGCCGGACCACAGGGGCACTCAACTAATGAAAAACTGTTTTTT.

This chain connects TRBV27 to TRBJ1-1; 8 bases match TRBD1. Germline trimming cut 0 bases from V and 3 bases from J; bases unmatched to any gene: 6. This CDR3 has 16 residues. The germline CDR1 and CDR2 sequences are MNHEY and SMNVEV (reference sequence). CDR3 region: CASSLSYLDRDTEAFF. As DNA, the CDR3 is TGTGCCAGCAGTTTATCCTATCTGGACAGGGACACTGAAGCTTTCTTT.

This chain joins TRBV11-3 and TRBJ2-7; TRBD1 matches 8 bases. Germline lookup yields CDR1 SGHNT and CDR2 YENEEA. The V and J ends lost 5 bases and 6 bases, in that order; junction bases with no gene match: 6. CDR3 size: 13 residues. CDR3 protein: CASSPSGGAEQYF. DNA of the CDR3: TGTGCCAGCAGCCCATCAGGGGGCGCCGAGCAGTACTTC.

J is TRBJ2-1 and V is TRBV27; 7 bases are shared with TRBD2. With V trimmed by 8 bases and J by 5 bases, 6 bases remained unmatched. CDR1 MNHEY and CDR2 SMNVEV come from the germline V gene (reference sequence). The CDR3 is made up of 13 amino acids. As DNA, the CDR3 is TGTGCCAGCCGGACTAGTCTGCACAATGAGCAGTTCTTC. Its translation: CASRTSLHNEQFF.

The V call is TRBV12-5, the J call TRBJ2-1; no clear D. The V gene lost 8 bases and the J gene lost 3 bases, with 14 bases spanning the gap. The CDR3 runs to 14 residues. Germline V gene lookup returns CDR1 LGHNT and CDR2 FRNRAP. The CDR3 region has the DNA TGTGCTAGTAGCGAGTTCGAGCTCTACAATGAGCAGTTCTTC. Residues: CASSEFELYNEQFF.

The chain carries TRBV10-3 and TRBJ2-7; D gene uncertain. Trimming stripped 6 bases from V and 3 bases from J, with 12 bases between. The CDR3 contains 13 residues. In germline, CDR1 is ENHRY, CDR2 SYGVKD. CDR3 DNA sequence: TGTGCCATCAGCGGGTCCTTAATCTACGAGCAGTACTTC. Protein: CAISGSLIYEQYF.

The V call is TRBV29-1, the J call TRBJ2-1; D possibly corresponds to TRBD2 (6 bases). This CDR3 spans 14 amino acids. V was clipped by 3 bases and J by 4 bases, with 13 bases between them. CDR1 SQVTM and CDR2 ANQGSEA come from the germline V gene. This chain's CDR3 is CSVDAGRTYNEQFF. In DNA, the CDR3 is TGCAGCGTTGATGCGGGAAGAACGTACAATGAGCAGTTCTTC.

The chain's CDR3 is CASSGGNLLAGTGELFF. In DNA form, the CDR3 reads TGTGCCAGCAGCGGGGGGAACTTACTAGCGGGTACCGGGGAGCTGTTTTTT. The V and J genes are TRBV7-6 and TRBJ2-2, with 9 bases that match TRBD2. Germline CDR1 SGHVS, CDR2 FNYEAQ. The CDR3 is 17 residues long. Trimming removed 5 bases from V and 5 bases from J; junction bases left unmatched: 12.

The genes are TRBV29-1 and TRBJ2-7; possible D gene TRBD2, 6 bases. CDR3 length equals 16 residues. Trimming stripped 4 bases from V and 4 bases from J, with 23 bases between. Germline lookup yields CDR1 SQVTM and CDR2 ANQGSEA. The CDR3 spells CSVAGVEGGPKYEQYF. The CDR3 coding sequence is TGCAGCGTTGCCGGGGTGGAGGGAGGACCCAAATACGAGCAGTACTTC.